Below are 30 T cell receptor beta chains sequenced from a single sample in a study of T cell responses to AZD1222 COVID-19 vaccine. The data were produced by immunoSEQ multiplex PCR, yet TCRdb's version contains in-frame clones alone and is incomplete. The data contain some 96,000 clones, approximately 87% of them singletons. Sequencing was performed on peripheral blood, taken on day 0 of AZD1222 vaccination. These receptors were obtained from an adult in good health.

This clone showed up just a few times. This could be a read error, since a much larger clone is one nucleotide away. The same CDR3 also results from other DNA sequences found in this sample. V gene TRBV9 combines with J gene TRBJ2-2; D is unclear. V was pared by 0 bases and J by 4 bases, with 4 bases between. The CDR3 extends over 13 amino acids. Looked up from germline, CDR1 is SGDLS and CDR2 is YYNGEE. The DNA for the CDR3 is TGTGCCAGCAGCGTAGGGGGCACCGGGGAGCTGTTTTTT. Amino acids: CASSVGGTGELFF.

This clone occurred once. The chain is built from TRBV2 and TRBJ1-6; 9 bases match TRBD1. This CDR3 has 17 amino acids. Looked up from germline, CDR1 is SNHLY and CDR2 is FYNNEI. After removal of 5 bases from V and 5 bases from J, the junction contained 10 bases not matched to a gene. The DNA for the CDR3 is TGTGCCAGCAGTTGGGAGGGGACAGGGCCGGATAATTCACCCCTCCACTTT. Its translation is CASSWEGTGPDNSPLHF.

V is TRBV5-1 and J is TRBJ2-2; possibly TRBD1 for D (5 bases). The germline V gene encodes CDR1 SGHRS and CDR2 YFSETQ. The CDR3 is 18 amino acids. V was pared by 0 bases and J by 3 bases, with 18 bases between. CDR3 DNA sequence: TGCGCCAGCAGCTTGGCCGTCAGGGCCCGTTCGGACACCGGGGAGCTGTTTTTT. Translated, it gives CASSLAVRARSDTGELFF.

This chain uses TRBV29-1 with TRBJ2-5, with D uncertain. The length of the CDR3 is 9 residues. V was clipped by 3 bases and J by 5 bases, with 1 base between them. Germline-derived CDR1 and CDR2 are SQVTM and ANQGSEA. Here the CDR3 DNA reads TGCAGCGTTGACGAGACCCAGTACTTC. Translation: CSVDETQYF. Full variable domain (missing parts from reference TRBV29-1 and TRBJ2-5): SAVISQKPSRDICQRGTSLTIQCQVDSQVTMMFWYRQQPGQSLTLIATANQGSEATYESGFVIDKFPISRPNLTFSTLTVSNMSPEDSSIYLCSVDETQYFGPGTRLLVL.

The chain recombines TRBV29-1 with TRBJ1-2; TRBD1 matches 8 bases. The junction had 5 bases not matched to a gene; V was cut back by 6 bases and J by 2 bases. Germline V gives CDR1 SQVTM, CDR2 ANQGSEA. CDR3 size: 13 residues. The CDR3 loop is CSVGQGLNYGYTF. CDR3 in DNA: TGCAGCGTCGGACAGGGACTGAACTATGGCTACACCTTC.

The chain recombines TRBV15 with TRBJ1-4, with D uncertain. V lost 1 base to trimming and J lost 6 bases, with 15 bases between them. Germline assignment: CDR1 LNHNV and CDR2 YYDKDF (reference sequence). There are 16 residues in the CDR3. In nucleotides, the CDR3 is TGTGCCACCAGCAGAGGCCGGCAGGTCCGGGATGAAAAACTGTTTTTT. Protein product: CATSRGRQVRDEKLFF.

CDR3 sequence reads: CASSYYGGGNTEAFF. In DNA, the CDR3 is TGTGCCAGCAGTTACTACGGAGGGGGGAACACTGAAGCTTTCTTT. V usage is TRBV6-5 and J usage is TRBJ1-1; perhaps TRBD1 as D (6 bases). With 1 base removed from V and 1 base from J, the gap between germline ends came to 10 bases. The germline V gene encodes CDR1 MNHEY and CDR2 SVGAGI. This CDR3 is built from 15 residues.

The CDR3 reads CASSLYGGGSGGAFF. Here the CDR3 DNA reads TGTGCCAGCAGTTTATATGGGGGAGGGAGTGGTGGAGCTTTCTTT. V usage is TRBV27 and J usage is TRBJ1-1; a possible D gene is TRBD1 (5 bases). V lost 1 base, J lost 10 bases, and 19 bases lay in between. Germline CDR1 reads MNHEY; CDR2 reads SMNVEV (reference sequence). This CDR3 is built from 15 residues.

The chain links TRBV7-9 to TRBJ1-1; possible D gene TRBD1, 6 bases. The CDR3 contains 13 residues. CDR1 SEHNR and CDR2 FQNEAQ come from the germline V gene (reference sequence). V gave up 4 bases and J gave up 8 bases, with 14 bases separating them. CDR3 loop: CASSSLWGQEAFF. The CDR3 nucleotides read TGTGCCAGCAGCTCCCTGTGGGGGCAGGAAGCTTTCTTT. The full variable domain, rest sourced from reference TRBV7-9 and TRBJ1-1, is DTGVSQNPRHKITKRGQNVTFRCDPISEHNRLYWYRQTLGQGPEFLTYFQNEAQLEKSRLLSDRFSAERPKGSFSTLEIQRTEQGDSAMYLCASSSLWGQEAFFGQGTRLTVV.

This clone has just a few counts. The gene calls are TRBV4-1 and TRBJ2-3; D uncertain. The CDR3 extends over 15 amino acids. The germline V gene encodes CDR1 MGHRA and CDR2 YSYEKL. V was cut by 1 base and J by 0 bases, with 8 bases left in between. DNA of the CDR3: TGCGCCAGCAGCCAAGTTCGAGCTAGCACAGATACGCAGTATTTT. Its protein product is CASSQVRASTDTQYF.

The table lists this clone with a count of one. The rearrangement uses TRBV5-4 and TRBJ1-2; 8 positions agree with TRBD1. This CDR3 is 15 amino acids long. With V trimmed by 5 bases and J by 8 bases, 14 bases remained unmatched. From germline, CDR1 is SGHNT and CDR2 YYREEE (reference sequence). CDR3 region: CASRQRTGTVLGYTF. The CDR3 DNA reads TGTGCCAGCAGGCAACGGACAGGGACGGTTCTAGGCTACACCTTC.

This clone is a singleton in its sample. V usage is TRBV5-1 and J usage is TRBJ1-1, with unresolved D. The germline V gene encodes CDR1 SGHRS and CDR2 YFSETQ. The germline V and J ends were trimmed by 0 bases and 2 bases, with 11 bases remaining between them. The CDR3 is 15 residues long. The CDR3 sequence is CASSLASVRNTEAFF. CDR3 nucleotides: TGCGCCAGCAGCTTGGCGTCAGTTAGAAACACTGAAGCTTTCTTT.

J is TRBJ1-1 and V is TRBV7-8, with D possibly TRBD1 on 6 matching bases. This CDR3 is 15 amino acids long. V was pared by 1 base and J by 3 bases, with 12 bases between. CDR1 and CDR2 from the germline V gene are SGHVS and FQNEAQ. The CDR3 region has the DNA TGTGCCAGCAGCTTAGGTCTAAACAGGGACACTGAAGCTTTCTTT. Translated, it gives CASSLGLNRDTEAFF.

V and J are TRBV5-1 and TRBJ1-4; no clear D gene. V was trimmed by 4 bases and J by 1 base, leaving 11 bases between them. CDR1 and CDR2 from the germline V gene are SGHRS and YFSETQ. The CDR3 contains 15 residues. CDR3 coding DNA: TGCGCCAGCAGCCGAATTGGAGGAACTAATGAAAAACTGTTTTTT. Residues: CASSRIGGTNEKLFF.

The chain recombines TRBV4-3 with TRBJ2-3; 10 nucleotides line up with TRBD2. The CDR3 is 18 residues long. Germline CDR1 LGHNA, CDR2 YSLEER. Germline trimming cut 7 bases from V and 6 bases from J; bases unmatched to any gene: 19. CDR3 region: CASKERPGGTSVGDTQYF. Written as DNA, the CDR3 is TGCGCCAGCAAGGAACGGCCGGGGGGGACTAGCGTGGGGGATACGCAGTATTTT.

The rearrangement joins TRBV18 to TRBJ1-1; the D is unclear. This CDR3 region has 13 residues. Trimming took off 8 bases at V and 0 bases at J, with 10 bases between the two ends. The V gene's germline CDR1 is KGHSH and CDR2 LQKENI. CDR3 protein: CASRASVNTEAFF. In DNA, the CDR3 is TGTGCCAGCCGAGCATCCGTGAACACTGAAGCTTTCTTT.

This clone was observed a handful of times. The chain combines TRBV6-5 with TRBJ2-6, with D possibly being TRBD2 (5 bases). Germline loops: CDR1 MNHEY, CDR2 SVGAGI. This CDR3 comprises 15 residues. Trimming removed 4 bases from V and 0 bases from J, with 7 bases in between. The CDR3 DNA follows: TGTGCCAGCAGTTTCGGGAACTCTGGGGCCAACGTCCTGACTTTC. Translating it yields CASSFGNSGANVLTF.

The chain joins TRBV7-3 to TRBJ2-1, with 8 bases that match TRBD1. The CDR3 has 15 amino acids. Germline V gives CDR1 SGHTA, CDR2 FQGTGA. The V segment lost 5 bases and the J segment 0 bases; nucleotides outside the gene matches: 3. CDR3 in amino acids: CASSPGGRSYNEQFF. In DNA form, the CDR3 reads TGTGCCAGCAGCCCAGGGGGCCGCTCCTACAATGAGCAGTTCTTC.

The V gene is TRBV6-2 or TRBV6-3, the J gene TRBJ2-3, with no clear D. The CDR3 extends over 15 amino acids. V was trimmed by 0 bases and J by 2 bases, leaving 9 bases between them. Germline CDR1 MNHEY, CDR2 SVGEGT. CDR3 in DNA: TGTGCCAGCAGTTACTCATCGGGTGACACAGATACGCAGTATTTT. It translates to CASSYSSGDTDTQYF.

This chain joins TRBV3-1 (or the pseudogene TRBV3-2) and TRBJ2-5, with 7 bases fitting TRBD2. The germline gives CDR1 LGHDT, CDR2 YNNKEL (reference sequence). The CDR3 covers 15 residues. Germline trimming cut 2 bases from V and 5 bases from J; bases unmatched to any gene: 8. DNA for the CDR3: TGTGCCAGCAGCCAACACGTGGGGGGAGGGGAGACCCAGTACTTC. This encodes CASSQHVGGGETQYF.

This chain uses TRBV6-6 with TRBJ1-2; D call uncertain. The CDR3 is made up of 12 amino acids. V lost 6 bases, J lost 3 bases, and 8 bases lay in between. Germline CDR1 is MNHNY and CDR2 is SVGAGI (reference sequence). CDR3 in DNA: TGTGCCAGCAGAACTCGAGACTATGGCTACACCTTC. Translating it yields CASRTRDYGYTF.

The chain uses TRBV12-3 or TRBV12-4 and TRBJ1-6, with 8 bases identical to TRBD1. The CDR3 contains 13 residues. V was clipped by 5 bases and J by 10 bases; unmatched bases: 4. The CDR3 DNA reads TGTGCCAGCAGTGCAGGGGGCAGGTCACCCCTCCACTTT. It encodes CASSAGGRSPLHF.

The J gene is TRBJ2-1, the V gene TRBV11-1, with 10 bases lining up with TRBD1. The length of the CDR3 is 17 residues. V lost 0 bases to trimming and J lost 5 bases; unmatched junction nucleotides: 7. The germline CDR1 and CDR2 sequences are SGHAT and FQDESV (reference sequence). The CDR3 reads CASSLAAGTGDHNEQFF. Here the CDR3 DNA reads TGTGCCAGCAGCTTAGCGGCCGGGACAGGGGACCACAATGAGCAGTTCTTC.

The chain uses TRBV5-6 and TRBJ1-2; TRBD1 matches 8 bases. The germline V gene has CDR1 SGHDT and CDR2 YYEEEE. Trimming cost V 4 bases and J 8 bases; bases outside gene matches: 13. The CDR3 has 15 residues. CDR3 sequence reads: CASSPEGRGLQGYTF. The CDR3 nucleotides are TGTGCCAGCAGCCCCGAGGGCAGGGGGCTGCAAGGCTACACCTTC.

The chain couples TRBV7-2 to TRBJ2-7, with D perhaps given as TRBD1 or TRBD2 (6 bases each). Germline CDR1 and CDR2: SGHTA and FQGNSA. With 4 bases removed from V and 4 bases from J, the gap between germline ends came to 17 bases. CDR3 length: 15 amino acids. CDR3: CASSSEGGFGYEQYF. CDR3 DNA: TGTGCCAGCAGCTCAGAGGGGGGATTTGGATACGAGCAGTACTTC.

V is TRBV11-3 and J is TRBJ2-6, with TRBD1 identical over 8 bases. V dropped 8 bases and J dropped 0; count of bases not matched to a gene: 6. The V gene's germline CDR1 is SGHNT and CDR2 YENEEA. The CDR3 length is 16 residues. The CDR3 reads CASGRGRPSGANVLTF. CDR3 sequence (DNA): TGTGCCAGCGGCAGGGGGCGACCCTCTGGGGCCAACGTCCTGACTTTC.

This rearrangement joins TRBV9 to TRBJ1-6; weak D call: TRBD1 (6 bases). Trimming took 0 bases from V and 5 from J, leaving 12 bases between them. The CDR3 totals 16 residues. Per germline, CDR1 SGDLS and CDR2 YYNGEE. This chain's CDR3 is CASSVGWGQDNSPLHF. The CDR3 DNA is TGTGCCAGCAGCGTAGGGTGGGGACAAGATAATTCACCCCTCCACTTT.

The J gene is TRBJ1-1, the V gene TRBV7-2; no firm D call. Trimming removed 5 bases at V and 1 base at J, with 5 bases between. The germline CDR1 and CDR2 sequences are SGHTA and FQGNSA. This CDR3 is 12 amino acids long. CDR3 residues: CASSTQNTEAFF. CDR3 DNA: TGTGCCAGCAGCACACAGAACACTGAAGCTTTCTTT.

J is TRBJ2-5 and V is TRBV11-2; D assignment may be TRBD1 or TRBD2 (5 bases each). This CDR3 has 16 amino acids. Germline V gives CDR1 SGHAT, CDR2 FQNNGV. V was pared by 1 base and J by 5 bases, with 17 bases between. As DNA, the CDR3 is TGTGCCAGCAGCTTAGGGGTCCGGGACCGAGGGGAGACCCAGTACTTC. Its translation: CASSLGVRDRGETQYF.

The CDR3 coding sequence is TGTGCCAGCAGTTTAAATAAGTACGGGGAGCTGTTTTTT. Encoded protein: CASSLNKYGELFF. The chain couples TRBV28 to TRBJ2-2; D gene uncertain. The V and J ends lost 2 bases and 7 bases respectively, with 8 bases between them. The CDR3 extends over 13 amino acids. Germline V CDR1 and CDR2: MDHEN, SYDVKM.